This entry lists 20 T cell receptor beta chains sequenced from one sample in a study of siplizumab effects on memory and regulatory T cells. Method: immunoSEQ multiplex PCR; TCRdb's copy keeps in-frame clones and lacks some. Seen here are some 100,000 clones, roughly 95% observed once, and the top ten hold 0.03% to 0.035%. The source material was naive CD4+ T cells sorted from blood. The origin of the receptors is a human donor in good health.

The genes are TRBV7-2 and TRBJ1-2, with 10 bases fitting TRBD1. The CDR3 has 11 residues. CDR1 is SGHTA and CDR2 is FQGNSA in the germline V gene. Trimming removed 11 bases from V and 13 bases from J; junction bases left unmatched: 10. The CDR3 sequence is CALSHRTGGTF. Written as DNA, the CDR3 is TGTGCCCTGAGCCATCGGACAGGGGGCACCTTC.

V and J are TRBV5-6 and TRBJ2-3, with 9 positions matching TRBD1. J was trimmed by 4 bases and V by 0 bases; bases with no gene match: 3. The CDR3 consists of 15 residues. Per germline, CDR1 SGHDT and CDR2 YYEEEE. The chain's CDR3 is CASSLDRGLADTQYF. For the CDR3, the DNA is TGTGCCAGCAGCTTGGACAGGGGGCTCGCAGATACGCAGTATTTT.

A single count supports this clone. The V gene is TRBV7-9, the J gene TRBJ2-3, with 8 bases aligning to TRBD2. The CDR3 is 17 residues long. CDR1 is SEHNR and CDR2 is FQNEAQ in the germline V gene (reference sequence). The ends lost 0 bases at V and 6 bases at J; junction bases unmatched: 11. DNA for the CDR3: TGTGCCAGCAGCTTAGCTTCGGGAGGGCCGGGCCGGGATACGCAGTATTTT. It translates to CASSLASGGPGRDTQYF.

The V and J genes are TRBV4-1 and TRBJ2-5; no firm D call. The V and J ends lost 0 bases and 2 bases respectively, with 7 bases between them. The CDR3 covers 14 residues. Germline V CDR1 and CDR2: MGHRA, YSYEKL. CDR3 sequence: CASSQDPGQETQYF. CDR3 bases: TGCGCCAGCAGCCAAGATCCCGGACAAGAGACCCAGTACTTC.

The chain is built from TRBV9 and TRBJ2-7; no clear D gene. Germline CDR1 reads SGDLS; CDR2 reads YYNGEE. This CDR3 spans 14 amino acids. V dropped 1 base and J dropped 2 bases, with 10 bases sitting between them. The chain's CDR3 is CASSVTAMTYEQYF. CDR3 sequence (DNA): TGTGCCAGCAGCGTAACAGCGATGACCTACGAGCAGTACTTC.

This chain uses TRBV28 with TRBJ1-2; possible D gene TRBD1, 6 bases. CDR3 length: 11 residues. V lost 5 bases and J lost 10, with 11 bases in between. Germline CDR1 is MDHEN and CDR2 is SYDVKM. DNA of the CDR3: TGTGCCAGCAGTACGACAGGAAACTACACCTTC. Translated: CASSTTGNYTF.

This clone was seen just once. The chain recombines TRBV5-8 with TRBJ2-7, with a tentative D call TRBD2 (7 bases). Germline V gene data show CDR1 as SGHTS and CDR2 as YDEGEE. The CDR3 contains 18 residues. Deletions cut 0 bases from V and 4 bases from J, with 23 bases between. In nucleotides, the CDR3 is TGTGCCAGCAGCTTGGTTTTACCCGGGGGGCGGTCCCGGTACGAGCAGTACTTC. Translated: CASSLVLPGGRSRYEQYF.

The chain has TRBV13 and TRBJ2-5; D ambiguous. CDR3 length: 12 residues. Deletions cut 1 base from V and 5 bases from J, with 5 bases between. CDR1 is PRHDT, CDR2 FYEKMQ, per germline (reference sequence). CDR3: CASSLVPETQYF. Written as DNA, the CDR3 is TGTGCCAGCAGCTTAGTACCCGAGACCCAGTACTTC.

The gene calls are TRBV10-3 and TRBJ2-5; D not certain. The CDR3 is 14 residues long. V was shortened by 7 bases and J by 1 base, with 13 bases between the two germline ends. Germline assignment: CDR1 ENHRY and CDR2 SYGVKD. The CDR3 sequence is CAIKAAGSQETQYF. The CDR3 DNA is TGTGCCATCAAGGCGGCAGGCTCCCAAGAGACCCAGTACTTC.

The chain uses TRBV4-3 and TRBJ2-2, with D unresolved. The CDR3 is 14 residues long. Germline V gene lookup returns CDR1 LGHNA and CDR2 YSLEER. V was clipped by 0 bases and J by 1 base, with 3 bases between them. Here the CDR3 DNA reads TGCGCCAGCAGCCAAGATCTGAACACCGGGGAGCTGTTTTTT. This sequence encodes CASSQDLNTGELFF.

V gene TRBV7-9 combines with J gene TRBJ2-7; 7 bases line up with TRBD2. Trimming took 6 bases from V and 2 from J; bases not matched to a gene: 4. From germline, CDR1 is SEHNR and CDR2 FQNEAQ (reference sequence). CDR3 size: 13 residues. CDR3 region: CASRRGETYEQYF. The CDR3 nucleotides read TGTGCCAGCAGACGGGGGGAGACCTACGAGCAGTACTTC.

This clone occurred once. J is TRBJ2-2 and V is TRBV7-9; 7 nucleotides match TRBD2. The CDR3 is made up of 12 amino acids. J lost 6 bases, V lost 5 bases, and 0 bases had no gene match. Germline V gene sequence: CDR1 SEHNR, CDR2 FQNEAQ (reference sequence). The CDR3 sequence is CASSRGAGELFF. Here the CDR3 DNA reads TGTGCCAGCAGCCGGGGGGCCGGGGAGCTGTTTTTT.

The chain combines TRBV7-2 with TRBJ2-5; weak D call: TRBD1 (6 bases). CDR3 length: 15 residues. Germline-derived CDR1 and CDR2 are SGHTA and FQGNSA. The ends were cut back, 6 bases at V and 7 bases at J, with 21 bases in the middle. CDR3 residues: CASRYNSDSKGTQYF. Written as DNA, the CDR3 is TGTGCCAGCAGGTATAATTCGGACAGTAAGGGGACCCAGTACTTC.

The chain employs TRBV6-5 and TRBJ1-5, with unresolved D. Trimming cost V 2 bases and J 2 bases, with 10 bases left between them. The CDR3 extends over 15 amino acids. The germline gives CDR1 MNHEY, CDR2 SVGAGI. The CDR3 here is CASSYRAVGNQPQHF. Here the CDR3 DNA reads TGTGCCAGCAGTTACAGGGCAGTGGGCAATCAGCCCCAGCATTTT.

V usage is TRBV11-2 and J usage is TRBJ2-1; a possible D gene is TRBD1 (5 bases). Per the germline V gene, CDR1 is SGHAT and CDR2 is FQNNGV. The CDR3 totals 13 residues. Trimming pared 0 bases from V and 9 bases from J, leaving 9 bases between. This CDR3 is CASSLEYRGEQFF. In DNA, the CDR3 is TGTGCCAGCAGCTTAGAGTATAGGGGTGAGCAGTTCTTC.

This clone appeared a few times. The chain carries TRBV10-3 and TRBJ1-2; 7 nucleotides line up with TRBD1. Losses at the gene ends were 7 bases for V and 7 bases for J; bases not matched to a gene: 9. CDR3 length: 13 amino acids. Germline V gene lookup returns CDR1 ENHRY and CDR2 SYGVKD. The CDR3 coding sequence is TGTGCCATCACCCCGGGGGGACAGCTTGGCTACACCTTC. Protein product: CAITPGGQLGYTF.

This chain links TRBV5-1 with TRBJ1-1; D uncertain. Germline V gene sequence: CDR1 SGHRS, CDR2 YFSETQ. This CDR3 is built from 14 residues. Deletions cut 0 bases from V and 1 base from J, with 7 bases between. In DNA, the CDR3 is TGCGCCAGCAGCTTGGTCGGAGAGAACACTGAAGCTTTCTTT. Its translation is CASSLVGENTEAFF.

The CDR3 spells CASSPFEGAPPLDNQPQHF. As DNA, the CDR3 is TGTGCCAGTAGTCCTTTCGAAGGGGCCCCTCCGCTCGACAATCAGCCCCAGCATTTT. The V call is TRBV19, the J call TRBJ1-5, with D possibly TRBD1 on 5 matching bases. CDR1 is LNHDA, CDR2 SQIVND, per germline (reference sequence). The CDR3 is 19 residues long. Trimming left V 5 bases short and J 3 bases short, with 26 bases between.

The V and J genes are TRBV7-9 and TRBJ2-2; D may be TRBD1 (5 bases). CDR1 SEHNR and CDR2 FQNEAQ come from the germline V gene (reference sequence). The V gene lost 5 bases and the J gene lost 6 bases, with 10 bases spanning the gap. There are 13 residues in the CDR3. This CDR3 is CASSLQGAGELFF. CDR3 DNA sequence: TGTGCCAGCAGCCTCCAAGGGGCCGGGGAGCTGTTTTTT.

V and J are TRBV20-1 and TRBJ2-7; TRBD2 might be the D (5 bases). Trimming pared 3 bases from V and 6 bases from J, leaving 9 bases between. Germline V gene lookup returns CDR1 DFQATT and CDR2 SNEGSKA (reference sequence). The CDR3 length is 11 residues. The CDR3 coding sequence is TGCAGTGCTAGCGGGGTAGGCGAGCAGTACTTC. The encoded protein is CSASGVGEQYF.